Listed below are T cell receptor beta chains from one sample, sequenced in a study of HIV-infected patients and healthy controls. Each CDR3 protein gets one entry after TCRdb re-called the 5' RACE reads with MiXCR. This repertoire shows 12,000 or so distinct CDR3 sequences, around 9.3% found once; its top ten account for around 22%. This sample comprised blood, obtained before antiretroviral therapy. Every receptor here comes from an adult with HIV infection. The donor label of this sample is uncertain. Each CDR3 is given with its conserved first and last residue. Fields, in order: D gene, V gene, clone size, J gene, CDR3 DNA, CDR3 protein. D genes are given only for firm matches. Not all rows give a size; the values are once, few, many and, for expanded clones, a class.

d_gene: -
v_gene: TRBV24-1
abundance: many
j_gene: TRBJ2-7
CDR3nt: TGTGCCACCAGTGAGGGGGGTTCCCCCTACGAGCAGTACTTC
CDR3aa: CATSEGGSPYEQYF

d_gene: -
v_gene: TRBV6-6
abundance: -
j_gene: TRBJ2-7
CDR3nt: TGTGCCAGCAGTTACCCGTCGACGGGGTCCCCCTACGAGCAGTACTTC
CDR3aa: CASSYPSTGSPYEQYF

d_gene: -
v_gene: TRBV14
abundance: -
j_gene: TRBJ2-1
CDR3nt: TGTGCCAGCAGCGGAGACAGAAGGCAGTTCTTC
CDR3aa: CASSGDRRQFF

d_gene: -
v_gene: TRBV24-1
abundance: many
j_gene: TRBJ2-1
CDR3nt: TGTGCCACCAGTGGGGATTTCGGGGCGGATAGCTCCTACAATGAGCAGTTCTTC
CDR3aa: CATSGDFGADSSYNEQFF

d_gene: -
v_gene: TRBV29-1
abundance: -
j_gene: TRBJ1-4
CDR3nt: TGCAGCGTTGAGACCCCCTCTAGTGAAAAACTGTTTTTT
CDR3aa: CSVETPSSEKLFF

d_gene: -
v_gene: TRBV7-9
abundance: many
j_gene: TRBJ1-1
CDR3nt: TGTGCCAGCAGCCTCAACAGTGAAGCTTTCTTT
CDR3aa: CASSLNSEAFF

d_gene: -
v_gene: TRBV7-2
abundance: many
j_gene: TRBJ2-3
CDR3nt: TGTGCCAGCAGCTCCCGACTAGACGTTTCCCCAGATACGCAGTATTTT
CDR3aa: CASSSRLDVSPDTQYF

d_gene: TRBD2
v_gene: TRBV14
abundance: many
j_gene: TRBJ2-1
CDR3nt: TGTGCCAGCAGCTCCAGACTAGCGGGATCTCTCCACAATGAGCAGTTCTTC
CDR3aa: CASSSRLAGSLHNEQFF

d_gene: -
v_gene: TRBV6-1
abundance: medium-sized
j_gene: TRBJ1-5
CDR3nt: TGTGCCAGCAGTGAAAGCCAGGGGCAACAGCCCCAGCATTTT
CDR3aa: CASSESQGQQPQHF

d_gene: TRBD2
v_gene: TRBV5-1
abundance: many
j_gene: TRBJ2-7
CDR3nt: TGCGCCAGCAGCTTGCTAGCGGGAGACTACGAGCAGTACTTC
CDR3aa: CASSLLAGDYEQYF

d_gene: TRBD2
v_gene: TRBV3-1
abundance: many
j_gene: TRBJ2-1
CDR3nt: TGTGCCAGCAGCCAAGAACTAGCGGGGGGGCATGAGCAGTTCTTC
CDR3aa: CASSQELAGGHEQFF

d_gene: -
v_gene: TRBV15
abundance: many
j_gene: TRBJ2-3
CDR3nt: TGTGCCACCAGCTACAGCGGCACAGATACGCAGTATTTT
CDR3aa: CATSYSGTDTQYF

d_gene: -
v_gene: TRBV12-3/TRBV12-4
abundance: many
j_gene: TRBJ2-3
CDR3nt: TGTGCCAGCAGTTTATTTGCAGTAGGCACAGATACGCAGTATTTT
CDR3aa: CASSLFAVGTDTQYF

d_gene: -
v_gene: TRBV7-2
abundance: many
j_gene: TRBJ2-2
CDR3nt: TGTGCCAGCAGCTTAGTACTAGAAGGCACCGGGGAGCTGTTTTTT
CDR3aa: CASSLVLEGTGELFF

d_gene: -
v_gene: TRBV2
abundance: many
j_gene: TRBJ2-5
CDR3nt: TGTGCCAGCAGTGAAGTCCAAGAGACCCAGTACTTC
CDR3aa: CASSEVQETQYF

d_gene: -
v_gene: TRBV7-2
abundance: many
j_gene: TRBJ1-6
CDR3nt: TGTGCCAGCAGCTTAGGGGGGTCTGGCGATTCACCCCTCCACTTT
CDR3aa: CASSLGGSGDSPLHF

d_gene: -
v_gene: TRBV7-9
abundance: many
j_gene: TRBJ2-5
CDR3nt: TGTGCCAGCAGCTTAAGGCCAGGGGCCTACCAAGAGACCCAGTACTTC
CDR3aa: CASSLRPGAYQETQYF

d_gene: -
v_gene: TRBV5-4
abundance: many
j_gene: TRBJ1-2
CDR3nt: TGTGCCAGCAGCGTGGACCGGCTGTATGGCTACACCTTC
CDR3aa: CASSVDRLYGYTF

d_gene: -
v_gene: TRBV2
abundance: few
j_gene: TRBJ2-3
CDR3nt: TGTGCCAGCAGTGAAGCGGTAAGACGGGCAGATACGCAGTATTTT
CDR3aa: CASSEAVRRADTQYF

d_gene: -
v_gene: TRBV20-1
abundance: few
j_gene: TRBJ1-6
CDR3nt: TGCAGTGCTAGTCCTGGTCCGGAGCCGTGGGAGTATAATTCACCCCTCCACTTT
CDR3aa: CSASPGPEPWEYNSPLHF

d_gene: -
v_gene: TRBV12-3/TRBV12-4
abundance: many
j_gene: TRBJ1-3
CDR3nt: TGTGCCAGCAGTACAGGGTTCTCTGGAAACACCATATATTTT
CDR3aa: CASSTGFSGNTIYF

d_gene: -
v_gene: TRBV7-3
abundance: many
j_gene: TRBJ2-3
CDR3nt: TGTGCCAGCAGCTTGGGCGGAACCACAGATACGCAGTATTTT
CDR3aa: CASSLGGTTDTQYF

d_gene: TRBD1
v_gene: TRBV5-6
abundance: -
j_gene: TRBJ2-2
CDR3nt: TGTGCCAGCAGCACAGGGGGCACCGGGGAGCTGTTTTTT
CDR3aa: CASSTGGTGELFF

d_gene: -
v_gene: TRBV12-3/TRBV12-4
abundance: -
j_gene: TRBJ1-2
CDR3nt: TGTGCCAGCAGTTTAGAGGCGGGGGGATATGGCTACACCTTC
CDR3aa: CASSLEAGGYGYTF

d_gene: TRBD1
v_gene: TRBV12-3/TRBV12-4
abundance: many
j_gene: TRBJ1-5
CDR3nt: TGTGCCAGCACCAGGACAGGGCGCAACGGGCAGCCCCAGCATTTT
CDR3aa: CASTRTGRNGQPQHF

d_gene: TRBD1
v_gene: TRBV19
abundance: many
j_gene: TRBJ1-1
CDR3nt: TGTGCCAGTCAGTACCAACAGGGGGCTGGGACTGAAGCTTTCTTT
CDR3aa: CASQYQQGAGTEAFF

d_gene: -
v_gene: TRBV27
abundance: many
j_gene: TRBJ2-7
CDR3nt: TGTGCCAGCAGTTTGGGGGACACCTCCTACGAGCAGTACTTC
CDR3aa: CASSLGDTSYEQYF

d_gene: TRBD2
v_gene: TRBV7-2
abundance: many
j_gene: TRBJ2-3
CDR3nt: TGTGCCAGCAGCTTAACAGCGGGGGTTGCAGATACGCAGTATTTT
CDR3aa: CASSLTAGVADTQYF

d_gene: TRBD1
v_gene: TRBV29-1
abundance: many
j_gene: TRBJ1-6
CDR3nt: TGCAGCGTGGGGACAGACTATAATTCACCCCTCCACTTT
CDR3aa: CSVGTDYNSPLHF

d_gene: -
v_gene: TRBV7-2
abundance: many
j_gene: TRBJ2-3
CDR3nt: TGTGCCAGCAGCTCTTGGGGGCTTAACACAGATACGCAGTATTTT
CDR3aa: CASSSWGLNTDTQYF

d_gene: -
v_gene: TRBV20-1
abundance: medium-sized
j_gene: TRBJ1-6
CDR3nt: TGCAGTGCTAGAGGGGTCGATAATTCACCCCTCCACTTT
CDR3aa: CSARGVDNSPLHF

d_gene: TRBD1
v_gene: TRBV12-3/TRBV12-4
abundance: many
j_gene: TRBJ1-1
CDR3nt: TGTGCCAGCAGTTATCTTGACAGGGGGAACACTGAAGCTTTCTTT
CDR3aa: CASSYLDRGNTEAFF

d_gene: -
v_gene: TRBV20-1
abundance: -
j_gene: TRBJ2-3
CDR3nt: TGCAGTGCTCCCGATCAAGAGTCCACAGATACGCAGTATTTT
CDR3aa: CSAPDQESTDTQYF

d_gene: -
v_gene: TRBV20-1
abundance: many
j_gene: TRBJ1-1
CDR3nt: TGCAGTGCTAGAGCGATTGGGGAGGGTACTGAAGCTTTCTTT
CDR3aa: CSARAIGEGTEAFF

d_gene: TRBD1
v_gene: TRBV5-5
abundance: -
j_gene: TRBJ1-2
CDR3nt: TGTGCCAGCAGCCATCCGGGACAGGGGGCTCTGTTCTATGGCTACACCTTC
CDR3aa: CASSHPGQGALFYGYTF

d_gene: -
v_gene: TRBV21-1
abundance: -
j_gene: TRBJ1-5
CDR3nt: TGTGCCAGCAGCAAAGCCGTGGGAGCAAATTTTAAGAATAGCAATCAGCCCCAGCATTTT
CDR3aa: CASSKAVGANFKNSNQPQHF

d_gene: -
v_gene: TRBV6-6
abundance: -
j_gene: TRBJ1-4
CDR3nt: TGTGCCAGCACTTGGGCGGGGGAAAAACTGTTTTTT
CDR3aa: CASTWAGEKLFF

d_gene: TRBD1
v_gene: TRBV20-1
abundance: few
j_gene: TRBJ2-7
CDR3nt: TGCAGTGCTAGAACAGGGGGCGCAGGATACGAGCAGTACTTC
CDR3aa: CSARTGGAGYEQYF

d_gene: -
v_gene: TRBV9
abundance: medium-sized
j_gene: TRBJ2-3
CDR3nt: TGTGCCAGCAGCGTAGGGGGAGATACGCAGTATTTT
CDR3aa: CASSVGGDTQYF

d_gene: TRBD1
v_gene: TRBV30
abundance: many
j_gene: TRBJ2-7
CDR3nt: TGTGCCTGGAGTCGGGGACAGGGCCGAAACGAGCAGTACTTC
CDR3aa: CAWSRGQGRNEQYF

d_gene: -
v_gene: TRBV27
abundance: medium-sized
j_gene: TRBJ1-5
CDR3nt: TGTGCCAGCAGTCTTGGACAGCCCAATCAGCCCCAGCATTTT
CDR3aa: CASSLGQPNQPQHF

d_gene: -
v_gene: TRBV7-2
abundance: many
j_gene: TRBJ1-6
CDR3nt: TGTGCCAGCAGCTCCGCGGGGCAGGGTTCACCCCTCCACTTT
CDR3aa: CASSSAGQGSPLHF

d_gene: -
v_gene: TRBV7-2
abundance: medium-sized
j_gene: TRBJ2-5
CDR3nt: TGTGCCAGCAGCACCCCAAGGGAGGAACTCCAAGAGACCCAGTACTTC
CDR3aa: CASSTPREELQETQYF

d_gene: -
v_gene: TRBV11-1
abundance: many
j_gene: TRBJ2-1
CDR3nt: TGTGCCAGCACCGTGACAGGAGCCTACAATGAGCAGTTCTTC
CDR3aa: CASTVTGAYNEQFF

d_gene: -
v_gene: TRBV3-1
abundance: few
j_gene: TRBJ2-5
CDR3nt: TGTGCCAGCAGCCGCTCTACCGGGCCCACCCCAGAGACCCAGTACTTC
CDR3aa: CASSRSTGPTPETQYF

d_gene: TRBD1
v_gene: TRBV29-1
abundance: many
j_gene: TRBJ1-5
CDR3nt: TGCAGCGTTGAGGAAGGGACAGGGGGAGGTCAGCCCCAGCATTTT
CDR3aa: CSVEEGTGGGQPQHF